These T cell receptor beta chains were read from a single sample in a study of cytomegalovirus exposure and HLA in healthy donors. The table came from immunoSEQ multiplex PCR; TCRdb's copy has only in-frame clones and leaves some out. The table has 60,000 to 100,000 clones, over 70% seen once. The sequenced material came from PBMCs. All receptors derive from a male donor in good health and CMV-seropositive. CDR3s include the opening cysteine and the closing phenylalanine or tryptophan. The order of the fields is clone size, V gene, J gene, D gene, CDR3 DNA, CDR3 protein. A D gene is named only where the DNA matches it firmly. Not every row has a clone size; where given, it reads once, few, many or a size class.

.	TRBV4-3	TRBJ1-2	TRBD1	TGCGCCAGCAGCCGCGGACAGGGTGGCAAAGATGGCTACACCTTC	CASSRGQGGKDGYTF
.	TRBV15	TRBJ2-3	.	TGTGCCACCAGCAGAGAGGCTGCAGGGATTGCAGATACGCAGTATTTT	CATSREAAGIADTQYF
.	TRBV5-4	TRBJ2-3	.	TGTGCCAGCAGCTTTCAGGGGAGCACAGATACGCAGTATTTT	CASSFQGSTDTQYF
.	TRBV5-1	TRBJ1-2	.	TGCGCCAGCAGCTTTATGAACCCAGGAGCATATCCAGGGGTCCTCTATGGCTACACCTTC	CASSFMNPGAYPGVLYGYTF
.	TRBV11-2	TRBJ2-6	.	TGTGCCAGCAGCCCGTACGTAGGGGCTGGGGCCAACGTCCTGACTTTC	CASSPYVGAGANVLTF
.	TRBV5-1	TRBJ2-7	TRBD1	TGCGCCAGCAGCTTGGGTTGGGGCAGTGGGACAGAGGCCTACGAGCAGTACTTC	CASSLGWGSGTEAYEQYF
.	TRBV11-2	TRBJ2-3	TRBD2	TGTGCCAGCAGCCAAGGAGTAGCGGGTGGCGGAGATACGCAGTATTTT	CASSQGVAGGGDTQYF
few	TRBV14	TRBJ1-3	.	TGTGCCAGCAGCCAACGGTATTTAGGAAACACCATATATTTT	CASSQRYLGNTIYF
few	TRBV6-5	TRBJ1-1	.	TGTGCCAGCAGTTACGGGAGAAACACTGAAGCTTTCTTT	CASSYGRNTEAFF
.	TRBV28	TRBJ2-7	TRBD2	TGTGCCAGCAGTTTATTTGGGACTAGCGGGGAGGGCGAGCAGTACTTC	CASSLFGTSGEGEQYF
.	TRBV19	TRBJ2-7	.	TGTGCCAGTAGTATGGCGACTGATGCCTACGAGCAGTACTTC	CASSMATDAYEQYF
.	TRBV30	TRBJ2-3	.	TGTGCCTGCTTCACAGATACGCAGTATTTT	CACFTDTQYF
.	TRBV5-4	TRBJ2-7	TRBD1	TGTGCCAGCAGCCCACAGGGGTCCTACGAGCAGTACTTC	CASSPQGSYEQYF
.	TRBV5-1	TRBJ2-6	TRBD1	TGCGCCAGCAGCTTGGCCCGACAGGGCGACCTCTCTGGGGCCAACGTCCTGACTTTC	CASSLARQGDLSGANVLTF
once	TRBV9	TRBJ2-7	TRBD2	TGTGCCAGCAGCGTAGTCCCGGGACTAGTATACGAGCAGTACTTC	CASSVVPGLVYEQYF
.	TRBV7-2	TRBJ2-5	TRBD2	TGTGCCAGCAGCTCAATCTCAGGGATGGGGGGGGGCCAAGAGACCCAGTACTTC	CASSSISGMGGGQETQYF
.	TRBV14	TRBJ2-1	TRBD2	TGTGCCAGCAGCCTAGCCTGGACTAGCGGGCCCCTTCGTGGATCAGATGAGCAGTTCTTC	CASSLAWTSGPLRGSDEQFF
.	TRBV30	TRBJ2-5	TRBD2	TGTGCCTGGGGGACTACTTCGGAGACCCAGTACTTC	CAWGTTSETQYF
once	TRBV11-1	TRBJ2-6	.	TGTGCCAGCAGCTTGGGTAACTTAGACAGGTCCGTCCTGACTTTC	CASSLGNLDRSVLTF
.	TRBV18	TRBJ1-4	TRBD1	TGTGCCAGCTCACCGCGGACAGGGGTGAATGAAAAACTGTTTTTT	CASSPRTGVNEKLFF